A single sample gave rise to the 15 T cell receptor beta chains below, sequenced in a study of immune evolution from preneoplasia to lung adenocarcinoma (dated by TCRdb to the early 2020s). Library prep was done by the immunoSEQ multiplex PCR assay. Sourced from immuneACCESS, this table was stored by TCRdb with only in-frame sequences that have V and J called. A share of the clones is absent; for the studies checked, an unresolved V gene accounts for under half, and the remainder has no known explanation. The sample table holds roughly 4,400 clones, of which about 68% were seen once. About 7.6% of the sample is taken by the ten largest. Material: FFPE adjacent normal lung tissue. The receptors shown here come from a person between 60 and 80 years old with lung adenocarcinoma.

This chain uses TRBV6-6 with TRBJ2-2; 10 nucleotides align to TRBD2. Germline V gives CDR1 MNHNY, CDR2 SVGAGI (reference sequence). The CDR3 has 16 amino acids. Trimming at V came to 2 bases and at J to 1 base, leaving 1 base not matched to a gene. The CDR3 spells CASSYASGRNTGELFF. CDR3 bases: TGTGCCAGCAGTTACGCTAGCGGGAGGAACACCGGGGAGCTGTTTTTT.

The CDR3 spells CASSRLAGGHTDTQYF. The CDR3 nucleotides read TGTGCCAGTAGTCGACTAGCGGGAGGGCACACAGATACGCAGTATTTT. The chain employs TRBV19 and TRBJ2-3; TRBD2 aligns across 14 bases. Trimming took 5 bases from V and 2 from J; bases not matched to a gene: 3. CDR3 size: 16 residues. Per germline, CDR1 LNHDA and CDR2 SQIVND (reference sequence).

This clone showed up just once. The CDR3 nucleotides read TGTGCCAGCAGCTTCCCTAGCGGGATAGGGAATGAGCAGTTCTTC. It translates to CASSFPSGIGNEQFF. This chain uses TRBV7-8 with TRBJ2-1; 9 positions agree with TRBD2. CDR3 size: 15 residues. Germline V lookup: CDR1 SGHVS, CDR2 FQNEAQ. Germline trimming cut 3 bases from V and 7 bases from J; bases unmatched to any gene: 7.

The chain recombines TRBV5-1 with TRBJ2-3, with 9 bases that match TRBD1. The CDR3 has 15 amino acids. Trimming cost V 4 bases and J 5 bases; bases outside gene matches: 8. Germline CDR1 and CDR2: SGHRS and YFSETQ. The CDR3 here is CASSISGTGRDTQYF. DNA for the CDR3: TGCGCCAGCAGCATATCCGGGACAGGGAGAGATACGCAGTATTTT.

The CDR3 DNA follows: TGTGCCAGCAGCGCGATTAGGGGAGGGTCGAACACTGAAGCTTTCTTT. This codes for CASSAIRGGSNTEAFF. This chain uses TRBV7-9 with TRBJ1-1, with D perhaps matching TRBD1 (5 bases). Germline V lookup: CDR1 SEHNR, CDR2 FQNEAQ (reference sequence). The germline V and J ends were trimmed by 5 bases and 1 base, with 17 bases remaining between them. The length of the CDR3 is 16 residues.

In its sample, this clone was seen a few times. A read error may account for a junction end that differs from germline. The rearrangement joins TRBV5-1 to TRBJ1-1; tentatively, D is TRBD1 (6 bases). CDR1 is SGHRS, CDR2 YFSETQ, per germline. The CDR3 totals 13 residues. Here the CDR3 reads CASSFTGNAEAFF. Written as DNA, the CDR3 is TGCGCCAGCAGCTTTACAGGGAACGCTGAAGCTTTCTTT.

This clone was observed once. The V call is TRBV11-3, the J call TRBJ2-5; D could derive from TRBD1 or TRBD2 (5 bases each). V was clipped by 1 base and J by 6 bases, with 12 bases between them. Germline V gene sequence: CDR1 SGHNT, CDR2 YENEEA. This CDR3 has 14 amino acids. This chain's CDR3 is CASSLGGPGQTQYF. Here the CDR3 DNA reads TGTGCCAGCAGCTTAGGAGGGCCGGGGCAGACCCAGTACTTC.

This clone was seen only a few times. The chain combines TRBV11-3 with TRBJ2-7; D call uncertain. Germline loops: CDR1 SGHNT, CDR2 YENEEA. The CDR3 is 13 residues long. The V end lost 3 bases, the J end lost 6 bases, and 12 bases lay between the germline ends. CDR3 DNA: TGTGCCAGCAGCTTCGACTGGGCTGGCGAGCAGTACTTC. Protein product: CASSFDWAGEQYF. Full variable domain (rest looked up from reference TRBV11-3 and TRBJ2-7): EAGVVQSPRYKIIEKKQPVAFWCNPISGHNTLYWYLQNLGQGPELLIRYENEEAVDDSQLPKDRFSAERLKGVDSTLKIQPAELGDSAVYLCASSFDWAGEQYFGPGTRLTVT.

This chain joins TRBV14 and TRBJ1-2; unclear D gene. The CDR3 runs 14 residues. V was pared by 0 bases and J by 6 bases, with 11 bases between. Germline-derived CDR1 and CDR2 are SGHDN and FVKESK. CDR3 sequence (DNA): TGTGCCAGCAGCCAAGAGCCCAGAATCCATGGCTACACCTTC. Translating it yields CASSQEPRIHGYTF.

J is TRBJ1-2 and V is TRBV6-5; TRBD1 is a possible D gene (6 bases). With 2 bases removed from V and 6 bases from J, the gap between germline ends came to 16 bases. The CDR3 runs to 15 residues. From germline, CDR1 is MNHEY and CDR2 SVGAGI. The CDR3 protein is CASSYPGRGWDGYTF. CDR3 DNA: TGTGCCAGCAGTTACCCCGGCAGGGGCTGGGATGGCTACACCTTC.

This rearrangement joins TRBV29-1 to TRBJ2-7; D unclear. Per germline, CDR1 SQVTM and CDR2 ANQGSEA. The CDR3 has 11 residues. Trimming cost V 5 bases and J 3 bases, with 8 bases left between them. CDR3 in amino acids: CSVRRNYEQYF. The CDR3 nucleotides are TGCAGCGTTCGCAGGAACTACGAGCAGTACTTC.

This clone was counted only a few times. Here the CDR3 reads CASSEGNRDGYTF. In DNA, the CDR3 is TGTGCCAGCAGTGAAGGAAACAGGGACGGCTACACCTTC. This chain uses TRBV25-1 with TRBJ1-2; perhaps TRBD1 as D (6 bases). Germline V gene sequence: CDR1 MGHDK, CDR2 SYGVNS. CDR3 length equals 13 residues. V lost 2 bases to trimming and J lost 8 bases, with 12 bases between them.

This clone has only a few counts. The V and J genes are TRBV7-2 and TRBJ2-7; 12 positions match TRBD2. Germline trimming cut 5 bases from V and 8 bases from J; bases unmatched to any gene: 7. The CDR3 has 14 residues. From germline, CDR1 is SGHTA and CDR2 FQGNSA. Here the CDR3 reads CASSLGLAGLQQYF. CDR3 sequence (DNA): TGTGCCAGCAGCCTGGGACTAGCGGGTCTTCAGCAGTACTTC.

The genes are TRBV19 and TRBJ1-1; no definite D call. The CDR3 contains 14 residues. V dropped 2 bases and J dropped 2 bases, with 9 bases sitting between them. Germline loops: CDR1 LNHDA, CDR2 SQIVND (reference sequence). CDR3 sequence: CASSIRSLNTEAFF. CDR3 DNA sequence: TGTGCCAGTAGTATAAGGTCATTAAACACTGAAGCTTTCTTT.

The rearrangement uses TRBV19 and TRBJ2-5; TRBD2 agrees at 8 bases. This CDR3 is built from 11 residues. Germline V gene sequence: CDR1 LNHDA, CDR2 SQIVND (reference sequence). V shed 8 bases and J 5 bases; nucleotides not matched to a gene: 1. In DNA form, the CDR3 reads TGTGCCAGTGGCGGGGGGGAGACCCAGTACTTC. Its translation: CASGGGETQYF.